The present entry profiles one T cell receptor beta chain with its context. The data derive from a study of blood T cell repertoires in COVID-19. The repertoire was sequenced with immunoSEQ multiplex PCR; TCRdb's copy has only in-frame clones and lacks some. The sample has approximately 200,000 clones, about 80% seen once. Specimen: PBMCs or T cells enriched from blood (not recorded which). The TCR originated in a man aged 35 to 55 who had recovered from COVID-19.

The chain's CDR3 is CASSLDSAGSPLHF. The CDR3 DNA follows: TGTGCCAGCAGCTTGGATAGCGCGGGTTCACCCCTCCACTTT. This sequence joins TRBV5-8 and TRBJ1-6, with no clear D. This CDR3 comprises 14 residues. V was shortened by 0 bases and J by 9 bases, with 10 bases between the two germline ends. The germline CDR1 and CDR2 sequences are SGHTS and YDEGEE. Full variable domain (rest looked up from reference TRBV5-8 and TRBJ1-6): EAGVTQSPTHLIKTRGQQATLRCSPISGHTSVYWYQQALGLGLQFLLWYDEGEERNRGNFPPRFSGRQFPNYSSELNVNALELEDSALYLCASSLDSAGSPLHFGNGTRLTVT.